What follows are 22 T cell receptor beta chains derived from one specimen sequenced in a study of blood T cell repertoires in COVID-19. Some clones are missing from TCRdb's copy, which holds only in-frame ones; the method was immunoSEQ multiplex PCR. The profile shows about 60,000 clones, 76% of them singletons. The sequenced material came from peripheral blood. All receptors come from a woman aged 80 or older with acute or convalescent COVID-19.

This clone was observed a few times. The J gene is TRBJ2-1, the V gene TRBV10-3; 8 bases agree with TRBD2. Germline V gives CDR1 ENHRY, CDR2 SYGVKD. With V trimmed by 4 bases and J by 5 bases, 7 bases remained unmatched. The CDR3 has 15 residues. In nucleotides, the CDR3 is TGTGCCATCAGTGGGGGTCTAGCGGGCGACAATGAGCAGTTCTTC. Encoded protein: CAISGGLAGDNEQFF.

The V gene is TRBV5-1, the J gene TRBJ2-3; the match to TRBD2 covers 8 bases. With 1 base clipped from V and 0 bases from J, the junction kept 4 bases outside the gene matches. The germline V gene has CDR1 SGHRS and CDR2 YFSETQ. This CDR3 is built from 16 residues. Here the CDR3 DNA reads TGCGCCAGCAGCTTGAGGTCTAGCGGGAGCACAGATACGCAGTATTTT. The encoded protein is CASSLRSSGSTDTQYF.

This sequence joins TRBV28 and TRBJ2-1, with 7 bases matching TRBD2. This CDR3 region has 14 residues. Losses at the gene ends were 6 bases for V and 5 bases for J; bases not matched to a gene: 7. The V gene's germline CDR1 is MDHEN and CDR2 SYDVKM. CDR3 bases: TGTGCCAGCAGCCACAGCGGGACTCACAATGAGCAGTTCTTC. It translates to CASSHSGTHNEQFF.

The V gene is TRBV7-2, the J gene TRBJ2-7, with a weak D call TRBD1 (6 bases). The CDR3 has 13 residues. The germline V and J ends were trimmed by 5 bases and 3 bases, with 11 bases remaining between them. CDR1 is SGHTA, CDR2 FQGNSA, per germline. The CDR3 spells CASSVQQGYEQYF. CDR3 nucleotides: TGTGCCAGCAGCGTCCAACAGGGCTACGAGCAGTACTTC.

The V and J genes are TRBV5-4 and TRBJ1-2; 7 nucleotides align to TRBD1. With 3 bases clipped from V and 4 bases from J, the junction kept 9 bases outside the gene matches. Germline V gene lookup returns CDR1 SGHNT and CDR2 YYREEE (reference sequence). The CDR3 sequence is 15 residues long. In DNA form, the CDR3 reads TGTGCCAGCAGCTCGAAAATGACAGGGTCCTATGGCTACACCTTC. Residues: CASSSKMTGSYGYTF.

The chain's CDR3 is CASSYLAGRGGFNQPQHF. The CDR3 bases are TGTGCCAGCAGTTACCTGGCGGGGAGGGGAGGCTTTAATCAGCCCCAGCATTTT. The rearrangement joins TRBV6-2 or TRBV6-3 to TRBJ1-5, with D possibly matching TRBD1 (5 bases). CDR3 length: 18 residues. The V gene lost 2 bases and the J gene lost 4 bases, with 21 bases spanning the gap. The germline V gene encodes CDR1 MNHEY and CDR2 SVGEGT.

V gene TRBV28 combines with J gene TRBJ1-1; no definite D call. CDR1 and CDR2 (germline): MDHEN, SYDVKM. This CDR3 is built from 13 residues. Trimming stripped 3 bases from V and 4 bases from J, with 9 bases between. CDR3 nucleotides: TGTGCCAGCAGTTTTCGGGTCCCCACTGAAGCTTTCTTT. Protein product: CASSFRVPTEAFF. Full variable domain (outside the CDR3, taken from reference TRBV28 and TRBJ1-1): DVKVTQSSRYLVKRTGEKVFLECVQDMDHENMFWYRQDPGLGLRLIYFSYDVKMKEKGDIPEGYSVSREKKERFSLILESASTNQTSMYLCASSFRVPTEAFFGQGTRLTVV.

This chain joins TRBV12-3 or TRBV12-4 and TRBJ2-1, with a weak D call TRBD2 (5 bases). The CDR3 extends over 13 amino acids. Trimming cost V 6 bases and J 4 bases, with 10 bases left between them. The CDR3 DNA follows: TGTGCCAGCAGCGGACGGGGTTACAATGAGCAGTTCTTC. It encodes CASSGRGYNEQFF.

V is TRBV7-8 and J is TRBJ2-5; 7 nucleotides align to TRBD2. The CDR3 is made up of 13 amino acids. V lost 5 bases, J lost 5 bases, and 5 bases stayed unmatched. CDR1 and CDR2 from the germline V gene are SGHVS and FQNEAQ. This chain's CDR3 is CASSRGGEETQYF. In DNA form, the CDR3 reads TGTGCCAGCAGCCGTGGGGGGGAGGAGACCCAGTACTTC. The whole variable domain, remainder taken from reference TRBV7-8 and TRBJ2-5, is GAGVSQSPRYKVAKRGQDVALRCDPISGHVSLFWYQQALGQGPEFLTYFQNEAQLDKSGLPSDRFFAERPEGSVSTLKIQRTQQEDSAVYLCASSRGGEETQYFGPGTRLLVL.

The CDR3 coding sequence is TGTGCCAGCCGCCCCGGGGAGGGGCGCGAAGCTTTCTTT. It specifies CASRPGEGREAFF. The rearrangement uses TRBV28 and TRBJ1-1; D is perhaps TRBD1 (5 bases). CDR1 and CDR2 (germline): MDHEN, SYDVKM. The length of the CDR3 is 13 residues. Between the trimmed V and J ends, which lost 8 bases and 8 bases, there was a span of 18 bases.

This clone has only one observation. The J gene is TRBJ2-7, the V gene TRBV7-9, with TRBD1 as a possible D gene (6 bases). Trimming took 5 bases from V and 4 from J, leaving 18 bases between them. Germline V gene lookup returns CDR1 SEHNR and CDR2 FQNEAQ (reference sequence). The CDR3 runs to 15 residues. CDR3 DNA: TGTGCCAGCAGCCGCACAGGGAAACCCCCTTACGAGCAGTACTTC. Translated, it gives CASSRTGKPPYEQYF.

J is TRBJ2-1 and V is TRBV7-8; D possibly corresponds to TRBD1 (5 bases). Looked up from germline, CDR1 is SGHVS and CDR2 is FQNEAQ. The CDR3 covers 16 residues. Trimming took 1 base from V and 4 from J, leaving 14 bases between them. CDR3 coding DNA: TGTGCCAGCAGCTTAGTCCAGGGCGAGAAATACAATGAGCAGTTCTTC. It yields the protein CASSLVQGEKYNEQFF.

The chain couples TRBV3-1 (or the pseudogene TRBV3-2) to TRBJ2-1; TRBD2 aligns across 8 bases. The CDR3 contains 11 residues. The ends lost 1 base at V and 16 bases at J; junction bases unmatched: 3. Germline V gene lookup returns CDR1 LGHDT and CDR2 YNNKEL (reference sequence). CDR3 in amino acids: CASSQGSGSFF. The CDR3 bases are TGTGCCAGCAGCCAAGGGAGCGGGAGTTTCTTC.

This clone has a single count. The chain is built from TRBV7-3 and TRBJ2-7; a weak D match, TRBD2 (5 bases). The CDR3 covers 14 residues. V was clipped by 0 bases and J by 2 bases, with 8 bases between them. Germline CDR1 reads SGHTA; CDR2 reads FQGTGA. CDR3 coding DNA: TGTGCCAGCAGCTTAACGTCGGGGACCTACGAGCAGTACTTC. This sequence encodes CASSLTSGTYEQYF.

The CDR3 sequence: CASSFATLQPQHF. In DNA, the CDR3 is TGTGCCAGCAGTTTTGCGACACTGCAGCCCCAGCATTTT. The chain combines TRBV12-3 or TRBV12-4 with TRBJ1-5; D gene uncertain. V was cut by 3 bases and J by 7 bases, with 10 bases left in between. The CDR3 runs 13 residues.

V usage is TRBV15 and J usage is TRBJ2-7, with D unresolved. Germline values: CDR1 LNHNV, CDR2 YYDKDF (reference sequence). The length of the CDR3 is 15 residues. The germline V and J ends were trimmed by 5 bases and 6 bases, with 20 bases remaining between them. The CDR3 nucleotides are TGTGCCACCAGCGAAACCGGTCCCCCCCTCGGCGAGCAGTACTTC. It is translated as CATSETGPPLGEQYF.

This chain joins TRBV10-3 and TRBJ2-7; the match to TRBD1 covers 10 bases. Germline V CDR1 and CDR2: ENHRY, SYGVKD. The CDR3 consists of 15 residues. Trimming took 4 bases from V and 4 from J; bases not matched to a gene: 7. The CDR3 protein is CAISAPGQGNYEQYF. The DNA for the CDR3 is TGTGCCATCAGTGCACCGGGACAGGGGAATTACGAGCAGTACTTC.

The genes are TRBV7-8 and TRBJ2-7; the D is unclear. Germline V CDR1 and CDR2: SGHVS, FQNEAQ. V lost 5 bases and J 5 bases, leaving 16 bases between the germline ends. The CDR3 sequence is 14 residues long. CDR3 nucleotide sequence: TGTGCCAGCAGCCCCTGGGCAGTAAGACACGAGCAGTACTTC. Amino acids: CASSPWAVRHEQYF.

The chain carries TRBV30 and TRBJ1-3, with D uncertain. The CDR3 runs 14 residues. V lost 0 bases, J lost 2 bases, and 8 bases lay in between. Germline values: CDR1 GTSNPN, CDR2 SVGIG (reference sequence). CDR3 DNA sequence: TGTGCCTGGAGTGTAAGCCAGGCTGGAAACACCATATATTTT. The encoded protein is CAWSVSQAGNTIYF.

The V call is TRBV19, the J call TRBJ1-5; the D gene is possibly TRBD1 (5 bases). The CDR3 has 15 residues. Trimming removed 10 bases at V and 2 bases at J, with 18 bases between. Looked up from germline, CDR1 is LNHDA and CDR2 is SQIVND (reference sequence). In DNA, the CDR3 is TGTGCCACAGGGCGGAGGGAGGGAGGCAATCAGCCCCAGCATTTT. Protein: CATGRREGGNQPQHF.

The V and J genes are TRBV3-1 (or the pseudogene TRBV3-2) and TRBJ1-6; 7 bases align to TRBD1. The V gene end was trimmed by 0 bases and the J gene end by 11 bases; junction bases not matched to a gene: 7. The length of the CDR3 is 15 residues. Germline loops: CDR1 LGHDT, CDR2 YNNKEL (reference sequence). CDR3 DNA sequence: TGTGCCAGCAGCCAAGATCAAGGGGGCTTAACACCCCTCCACTTT. Protein sequence: CASSQDQGGLTPLHF.

This clone was observed a handful of times. J is TRBJ2-7 and V is TRBV3-1 (or the pseudogene TRBV3-2); no firm D call. Trimming cost V 1 base and J 2 bases, with 15 bases left between them. The CDR3 is 16 residues long. Germline loops: CDR1 LGHDT, CDR2 YNNKEL (reference sequence). The CDR3 region has the DNA TGTGCCAGCAGCCAAGGGTTCAGCGCGCCTACCTACGAGCAGTACTTC. It encodes CASSQGFSAPTYEQYF.